Given below is one TCR beta chain in context. The junction departs from germline at one end; a sequencing error may be responsible. This specimen comes from a study of blood T cells in healthy people across ages. A second PCR of roughly 7 to 11 cycles used a sample-barcoded 5' primer and a J-beta primer mix. TCRdb processed the 5' RACE reads anew with MiXCR; each CDR3 protein has one entry. The table lists roughly 730,000 distinct CDR3 sequences, more than 55% of them singletons. Sequenced sample: blood. This TCR was recovered from a man in his forties in good health.

The CDR3 here is CASRVATHLRGGETQYF. CDR3 nucleotides: TGTGCCAGCCGCGTAGCGACACATCTTAGGGGAGGGGAGACCCAGTACTTC. This chain uses TRBV9 with TRBJ2-5; 7 positions match TRBD2. The germline CDR1 and CDR2 sequences are SGDLS and YYNGEE. The CDR3 is 17 amino acids.